This entry is about one T cell receptor beta chain. V gave up 6 bases and J gave up 4 bases; unmatched junction bases: 4. CDR3 length equals 13 residues. Germline CDR1 is SQVTM and CDR2 is ANQGSEA. This record comes from a study of glioma-infiltrating T cells after dendritic cell vaccination. Study in general: Autologous tumor lysate was loaded overnight onto monocyte-derived dendritic cells grown less than 8 days with IL-4 and GM-CSF.

Only patients with spare fresh-frozen tumor and over two years of follow-up were included. None of the glioblastoma patients had an isocitrate dehydrogenase mutation. The immunoSEQ assay amplified TCRB CDR3 from up to about 2 ug DNA. Profiling relied on immunoSEQ multiplex PCR, and the TCRdb table lists in-frame clones only, not all of them. The table has about 82,000 clones, 70% to 90% seen once. This sequence originates from a human donor with glioblastoma. Source: blood, taken before dendritic cell vaccination. The chain couples TRBV29-1 to TRBJ1-4; 8 bases align to TRBD1. The CDR3 loop reads CSVGTGYNEKLFF. The CDR3 DNA follows: TGCAGCGTGGGGACAGGTTATAATGAAAAACTGTTTTTT.